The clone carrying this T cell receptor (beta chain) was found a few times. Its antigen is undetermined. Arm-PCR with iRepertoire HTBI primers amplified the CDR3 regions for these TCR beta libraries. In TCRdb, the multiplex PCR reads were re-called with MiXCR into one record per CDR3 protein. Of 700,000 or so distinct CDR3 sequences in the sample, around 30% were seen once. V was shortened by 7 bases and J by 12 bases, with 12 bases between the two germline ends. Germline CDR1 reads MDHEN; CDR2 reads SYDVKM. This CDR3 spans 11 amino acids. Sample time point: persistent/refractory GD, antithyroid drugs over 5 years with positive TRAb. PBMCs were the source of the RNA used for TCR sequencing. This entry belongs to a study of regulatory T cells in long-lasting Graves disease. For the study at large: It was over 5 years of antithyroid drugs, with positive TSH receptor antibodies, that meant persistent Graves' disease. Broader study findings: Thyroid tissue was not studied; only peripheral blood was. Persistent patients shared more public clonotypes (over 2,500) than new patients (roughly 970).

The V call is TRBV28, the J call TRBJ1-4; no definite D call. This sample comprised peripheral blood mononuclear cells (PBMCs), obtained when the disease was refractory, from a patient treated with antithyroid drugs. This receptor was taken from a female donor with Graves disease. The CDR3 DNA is TGTGCCAGCACCAACCAAGCGGAACTGTTTTTT. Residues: CASTNQAELFF.